Listed below are T cell receptor beta chains from one sample, sequenced in a study of blood T cell repertoires in COVID-19. TCRdb's copy holds only in-frame clones and misses some; the assay was immunoSEQ multiplex PCR. The data show approximately 10,000 clones, approximately 86% seen once. Material: peripheral blood. Every receptor here comes from a human donor with active COVID-19. The donor label of this sample is uncertain. Both conserved end residues are part of each CDR3. The D gene is left open where the match is weak. Clone size, where shown, is once, few, many, or a class for clones that have expanded.

- | TRBJ1-4 | - | 14 | TRBV19 | CASSRRRQGEKLFF | TGTGCCAGTAGTAGACGCCGCCAGGGTGAAAAACTGTTTTTT
- | TRBJ1-2 | - | 13 | TRBV6-5 | CASSHLQDYGYTF | TGTGCCAGCAGTCACCTGCAGGATTATGGCTACACCTTC
- | TRBJ2-1 | - | 15 | TRBV4-1 | CASSQVVAPNDEQFF | TGCGCCAGCAGCCAGGTGGTAGCGCCCAACGATGAGCAGTTCTTC
- | TRBJ1-2 | - | 14 | TRBV7-2 | CASSLVAVFRGYTF | TGTGCCAGCAGCTTAGTGGCAGTCTTTCGAGGCTACACCTTC
TRBD2 | TRBJ2-1 | - | 15 | TRBV19 | CASSIGTSGSNEQFF | TGTGCCAGTAGTATAGGGACTAGCGGGAGCAATGAGCAGTTCTTC
- | TRBJ2-1 | once | 15 | TRBV4-3 | CASSQETSSYNEQFF | TGCGCCAGCAGCCAAGAGACTAGCTCCTACAATGAGCAGTTCTTC
TRBD1 | TRBJ1-4 | - | 15 | TRBV25-1 | CASSDPGQGNEKLFF | TGTGCCAGCAGTGACCCGGGACAGGGGAATGAAAAACTGTTTTTT
- | TRBJ2-3 | - | 13 | TRBV5-6 | CASSRQPTDTQYF | TGTGCCAGCAGCCGACAGCCCACAGATACGCAGTATTTT
- | TRBJ1-6 | - | 13 | TRBV28 | CASKQGNNSPLHF | TGTGCCAGCAAGCAGGGCAATAATTCACCCCTCCACTTT
- | TRBJ1-5 | few | 14 | TRBV9 | CASSVGTVNQPQHF | TGTGCCAGCAGCGTAGGGACAGTCAATCAGCCCCAGCATTTT
- | TRBJ2-2 | - | 17 | TRBV21-1 | CASSKARDRVTTGELFF | TGTGCCAGCAGCAAAGCACGAGACAGGGTTACCACCGGGGAGCTGTTTTTT
- | TRBJ2-1 | - | 12 | TRBV20-1 | CSASRGYNEQFF | TGCAGTGCTAGTCGGGGGTACAATGAGCAGTTCTTC
- | TRBJ2-2 | - | 14 | TRBV15 | CATSRNQNTGELFF | TGTGCCACCAGCAGAAATCAGAACACCGGGGAGCTGTTTTTT
- | TRBJ2-1 | - | 14 | TRBV5-4 | CASMESGAYNEQFF | TGTGCCAGCATGGAGTCAGGGGCTTACAATGAGCAGTTCTTC
TRBD2 | TRBJ2-1 | few | 15 | TRBV6-4 | CASSDSTSGNNEQFF | TGTGCCAGCAGTGACTCGACTAGCGGGAACAATGAGCAGTTCTTC
TRBD1 | TRBJ2-5 | - | 14 | TRBV11-2 | CASSSTGGQETQYF | TGTGCCAGCAGCTCTACAGGGGGCCAAGAGACCCAGTACTTC
- | TRBJ1-2 | - | 15 | TRBV4-2 | CASSQEGGQTYGYTF | TGTGCCAGCAGCCAAGAAGGGGGACAAACCTATGGCTACACCTTC
TRBD2 | TRBJ2-3 | - | 14 | TRBV27 | CASSFLAGGDTQYF | TGTGCCAGCAGTTTTCTAGCGGGGGGAGATACGCAGTATTTT
TRBD1 | TRBJ1-6 | - | 15 | TRBV6-5 | CASKRDRGWYSPLHF | TGTGCCAGCAAGCGGGACAGGGGATGGTATTCACCCCTCCACTTT
- | TRBJ2-7 | - | 14 | TRBV9 | CASGAGDSSYEQYF | TGTGCCAGCGGCGCGGGGGACAGCTCCTACGAGCAGTACTTC
- | TRBJ2-5 | - | 16 | TRBV7-9 | CASSSRNRVYQETQYF | TGTGCCAGCAGCTCACGAAACCGGGTTTACCAAGAGACCCAGTACTTC
- | TRBJ1-1 | - | 13 | TRBV18 | CASSRGGDTEAFF | TGTGCCAGCTCACGAGGGGGGGACACTGAAGCTTTCTTT
- | TRBJ1-5 | - | 13 | TRBV3-1/TRBV3-2 | CASSQSRDQPQHF | TGTGCCAGCAGCCAATCCAGGGATCAGCCCCAGCATTTT
- | TRBJ2-7 | - | 11 | TRBV30 | CAWSVLGEQYF | TGTGCCTGGAGTGTACTTGGCGAGCAGTACTTC
TRBD2 | TRBJ2-7 | - | 17 | TRBV6-1 | CASSAPQAGGHLYEQYF | TGTGCCAGCAGTGCCCCTCAAGCGGGGGGACACCTCTACGAGCAGTACTTC
TRBD1 | TRBJ2-4 | - | 15 | TRBV5-4 | CASSLQGGTKNIQYF | TGTGCCAGCAGCTTGCAAGGGGGCACCAAAAACATTCAGTACTTC
TRBD2 | TRBJ2-2 | - | 17 | TRBV4-3 | CASSPSSASGMVGELFF | TGCGCCAGCAGCCCCTCCTCGGCTAGCGGGATGGTCGGGGAGCTGTTTTTT
- | TRBJ2-3 | - | 18 | TRBV5-4 | CASSLGGGWAGLTDTQYF | TGTGCCAGCAGCTTGGGGGGTGGTTGGGCGGGGCTCACAGATACGCAGTATTTT
TRBD2 | TRBJ2-7 | once | 18 | TRBV2 | CASRGSRRTSPLRYEQYF | TGTGCCAGCAGAGGGTCCCGTCGGACTAGCCCTTTAAGGTACGAGCAGTACTTC